The rows below give T cell receptor beta chains drawn from one sample of a study of T cells in localized non-small cell lung cancer. The repertoire was sequenced with immunoSEQ multiplex PCR; TCRdb's copy has only in-frame clones and lacks some. Of about 2,800 clones in the sample, about a fifth are singletons; the top ten hold 24%. Source: lung tumor tissue, taken before any cancer treatment. Receptor source: a male donor at least 60 years old with stage II squamous cell lung carcinoma. CDR3s include the opening cysteine and the closing phenylalanine or tryptophan. Fields, in order: clone size, D gene, J gene, V gene, CDR3 DNA, CDR3 protein. The D gene is left open where the match is weak. A clone size is listed for some rows: how often the clone was seen (once, few, many), or a class if it is expanded.

clone_size: few
d_call: -
j_call: TRBJ1-1
v_call: TRBV28
cdr3_nt: TGTGCCAGCAGTTTGGGACTTTTGAACACTGAAGCTTTCTTT
cdr3_aa: CASSLGLLNTEAFF

clone_size: -
d_call: -
j_call: TRBJ1-1
v_call: TRBV5-1
cdr3_nt: TGCGCCAGCAGCTTGGAGAGGCTGGGTAACACTGAAGCTTTCTTT
cdr3_aa: CASSLERLGNTEAFF

clone_size: -
d_call: -
j_call: TRBJ2-3
v_call: TRBV5-1
cdr3_nt: TGCGCCAGCAGCTTGGGCAGGGTGGAGGATACGCAGTATTTT
cdr3_aa: CASSLGRVEDTQYF

clone_size: medium-sized
d_call: -
j_call: TRBJ2-7
v_call: TRBV11-3
cdr3_nt: TGTGCCAGCAGCTCTGAAACCGCCGGGGCAGCCTACGAGCAGTACTTC
cdr3_aa: CASSSETAGAAYEQYF

clone_size: few
d_call: TRBD2
j_call: TRBJ2-1
v_call: TRBV11-3
cdr3_nt: TGTGCCAGCAGCTTAGGTAGCGGGGGGACAGGTGAGCAGTTCTTC
cdr3_aa: CASSLGSGGTGEQFF

clone_size: few
d_call: TRBD1
j_call: TRBJ1-2
v_call: TRBV6-8
cdr3_nt: TGTGCCAGCAGTTTCAGGGGGGGCGAGAGCTATGGCTACACCTTC
cdr3_aa: CASSFRGGESYGYTF

clone_size: medium-sized
d_call: -
j_call: TRBJ2-2
v_call: TRBV11-3
cdr3_nt: TGTGCCAGCAGCTTGGGGGGTAACACCGGGGAGCTGTTTTTT
cdr3_aa: CASSLGGNTGELFF

clone_size: few
d_call: TRBD1
j_call: TRBJ2-2
v_call: TRBV11-3
cdr3_nt: TGTGCCAGCGGGCCGAGCTCCCCGGGACAGGGGAGCGCCGGGGAGCTGTTTTTT
cdr3_aa: CASGPSSPGQGSAGELFF

clone_size: -
d_call: TRBD1
j_call: TRBJ1-5
v_call: TRBV5-1
cdr3_nt: TGCGCCAGCAGCCTAGAGGACAGGATTAATCAGCCCCAGCATTTT
cdr3_aa: CASSLEDRINQPQHF

clone_size: few
d_call: TRBD1
j_call: TRBJ1-2
v_call: TRBV9
cdr3_nt: TGTGCCAGCAGCGTACAGGGGGCCTCCTATGGCTACACCTTC
cdr3_aa: CASSVQGASYGYTF

clone_size: few
d_call: -
j_call: TRBJ2-7
v_call: TRBV9
cdr3_nt: TGTGCCAGCACCCCGGACCTAAGCTCCTACGAGCAGTACTTC
cdr3_aa: CASTPDLSSYEQYF

clone_size: medium-sized
d_call: -
j_call: TRBJ1-4
v_call: TRBV6-1
cdr3_nt: TGTGCCAGCAGTGAAGGGGGGACCCGGTTACTAGTTTTTTTT
cdr3_aa: CASSEGGTRLLVFF

clone_size: few
d_call: TRBD2
j_call: TRBJ2-7
v_call: TRBV9
cdr3_nt: TGTGCCAGCAGCGTAGGGACTAGCGGGAGTAGCCCCGAGCAGTACTTC
cdr3_aa: CASSVGTSGSSPEQYF

clone_size: -
d_call: -
j_call: TRBJ2-3
v_call: TRBV18
cdr3_nt: TGTGCCAGCTCACCCGGAGGGGGTGGGTCAGATACGCAGTATTTT
cdr3_aa: CASSPGGGGSDTQYF

clone_size: -
d_call: TRBD2
j_call: TRBJ2-3
v_call: TRBV11-3
cdr3_nt: TGTGCCAGCAGCTTGGGAGGGACCCGCTCCACAGATACGCAGTATTTT
cdr3_aa: CASSLGGTRSTDTQYF

clone_size: -
d_call: -
j_call: TRBJ2-3
v_call: TRBV1
cdr3_nt: TGCGCCAGCAGCCGCCCTGGCAGTCCCACGCTCACAGATACGCAGTATTTT
cdr3_aa: CASSRPGSPTLTDTQYF

clone_size: medium-sized
d_call: -
j_call: TRBJ1-2
v_call: TRBV6-8
cdr3_nt: TGTGCCAGCATCGGGACCGTTTATCCTAACTATGGCTACACCTTC
cdr3_aa: CASIGTVYPNYGYTF

clone_size: -
d_call: -
j_call: TRBJ2-5
v_call: TRBV28
cdr3_nt: TGTGCCAGCAGTAGGGGGGGGAGCGGCCAAGAGACCCAGTACTTC
cdr3_aa: CASSRGGSGQETQYF

clone_size: once
d_call: -
j_call: TRBJ2-2
v_call: TRBV19
cdr3_nt: TGTGCCAGTAGCCCCCGGAGTAGCGGGGAGCTGTTTTTT
cdr3_aa: CASSPRSSGELFF

clone_size: -
d_call: -
j_call: TRBJ2-7
v_call: TRBV11-3
cdr3_nt: TGTGCCAGCAGCTTAGGATACTCACAGGGAGGGCCGGGGGACGAGCAGTACTTC
cdr3_aa: CASSLGYSQGGPGDEQYF

clone_size: -
d_call: -
j_call: TRBJ2-1
v_call: TRBV9
cdr3_nt: TGTGCCAGCCGTAAGGCTGGTGAGGAGCAGTTCTTC
cdr3_aa: CASRKAGEEQFF